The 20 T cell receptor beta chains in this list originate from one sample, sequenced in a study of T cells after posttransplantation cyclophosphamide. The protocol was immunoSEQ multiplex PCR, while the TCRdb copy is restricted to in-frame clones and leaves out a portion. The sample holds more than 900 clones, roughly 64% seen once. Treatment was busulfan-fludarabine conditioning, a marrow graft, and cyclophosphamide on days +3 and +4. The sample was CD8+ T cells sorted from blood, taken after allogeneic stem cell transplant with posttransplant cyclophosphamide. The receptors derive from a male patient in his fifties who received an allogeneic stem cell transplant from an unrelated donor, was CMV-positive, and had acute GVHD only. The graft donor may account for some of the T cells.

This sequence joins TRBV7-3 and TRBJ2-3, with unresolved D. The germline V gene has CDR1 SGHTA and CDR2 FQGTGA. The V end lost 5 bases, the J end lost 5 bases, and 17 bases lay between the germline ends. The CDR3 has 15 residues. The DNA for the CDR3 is TGTGCCAGCAGCCCGGGTATCGGGTTGGGAGATACGCAGTATTTT. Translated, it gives CASSPGIGLGDTQYF.

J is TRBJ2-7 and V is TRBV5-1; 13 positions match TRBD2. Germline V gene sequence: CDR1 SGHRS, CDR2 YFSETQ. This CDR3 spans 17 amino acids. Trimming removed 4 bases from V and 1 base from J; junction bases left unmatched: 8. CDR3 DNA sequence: TGCGCCAGCAGCCCTTTGACTAGCGGGGGGCCTTCCTACGAGCAGTACTTC. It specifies CASSPLTSGGPSYEQYF.

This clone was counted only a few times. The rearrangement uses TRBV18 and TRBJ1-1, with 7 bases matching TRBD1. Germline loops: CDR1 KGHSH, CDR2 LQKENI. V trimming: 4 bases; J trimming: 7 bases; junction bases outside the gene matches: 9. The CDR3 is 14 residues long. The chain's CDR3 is CASSLGRGQNEAFF. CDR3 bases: TGTGCCAGCTCACTCGGACGGGGACAGAATGAAGCTTTCTTT.

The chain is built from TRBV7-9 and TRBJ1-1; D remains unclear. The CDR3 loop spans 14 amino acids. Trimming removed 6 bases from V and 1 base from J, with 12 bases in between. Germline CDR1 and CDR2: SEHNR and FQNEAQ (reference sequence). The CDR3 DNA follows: TGTGCCAGCAGGCCAGAGCGATCGAACACTGAAGCTTTCTTT. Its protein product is CASRPERSNTEAFF. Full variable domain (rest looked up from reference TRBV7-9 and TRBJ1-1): DTGVSQNPRHKITKRGQNVTFRCDPISEHNRLYWYRQTLGQGPEFLTYFQNEAQLEKSRLLSDRFSAERPKGSFSTLEIQRTEQGDSAMYLCASRPERSNTEAFFGQGTRLTVV.

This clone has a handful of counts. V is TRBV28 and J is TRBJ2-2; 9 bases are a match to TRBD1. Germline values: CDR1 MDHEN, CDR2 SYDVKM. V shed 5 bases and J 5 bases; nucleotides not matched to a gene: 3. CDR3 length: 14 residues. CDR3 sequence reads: CASSAGQGTGELFF. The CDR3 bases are TGTGCCAGCAGTGCGGGACAGGGAACCGGGGAGCTGTTTTTT.

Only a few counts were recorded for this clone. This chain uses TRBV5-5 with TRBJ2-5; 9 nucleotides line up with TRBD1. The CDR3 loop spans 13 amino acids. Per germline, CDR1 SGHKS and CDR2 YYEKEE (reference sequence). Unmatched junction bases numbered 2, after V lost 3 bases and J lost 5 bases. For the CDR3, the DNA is TGTGCCAGCAGCTCAGACAGGGGGGAGACCCAGTACTTC. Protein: CASSSDRGETQYF.

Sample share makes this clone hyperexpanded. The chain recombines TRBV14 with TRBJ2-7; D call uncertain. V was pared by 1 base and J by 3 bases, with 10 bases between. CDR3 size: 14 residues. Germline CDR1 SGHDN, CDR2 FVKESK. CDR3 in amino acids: CASSQATESYEQYF. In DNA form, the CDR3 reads TGTGCCAGCAGCCAAGCGACGGAGAGCTACGAGCAGTACTTC. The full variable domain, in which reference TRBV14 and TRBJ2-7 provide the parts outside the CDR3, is EAGVTQFPSHSVIEKGQTVTLRCDPISGHDNLYWYRRVMGKEIKFLLHFVKESKQDESGMPNNRFLAERTGGTYSTLKVQPAELEDSGVYFCASSQATESYEQYFGPGTRLTVT.

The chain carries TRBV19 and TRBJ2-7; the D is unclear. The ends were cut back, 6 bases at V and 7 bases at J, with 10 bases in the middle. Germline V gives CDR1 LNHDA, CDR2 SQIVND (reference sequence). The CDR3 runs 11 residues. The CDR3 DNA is TGTGCCAGTAGCGTCGCCGGGGAGCAGTACTTC. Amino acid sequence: CASSVAGEQYF.

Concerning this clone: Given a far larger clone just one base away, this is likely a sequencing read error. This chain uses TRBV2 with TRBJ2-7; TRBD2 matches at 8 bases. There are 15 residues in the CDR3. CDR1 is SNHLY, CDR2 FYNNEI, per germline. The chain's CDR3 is CASSESGGITYVQYF. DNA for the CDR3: TGTGCCAGCAGTGAATCGGGGGGGATTACCTACGTGCAGTACTTC.

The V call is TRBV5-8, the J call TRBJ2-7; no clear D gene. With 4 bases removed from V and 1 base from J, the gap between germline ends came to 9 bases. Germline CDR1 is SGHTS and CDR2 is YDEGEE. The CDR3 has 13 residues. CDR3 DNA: TGTGCCAGCAGCCCGTCAGTGTCCTACGAGCAGTACTTC. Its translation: CASSPSVSYEQYF.

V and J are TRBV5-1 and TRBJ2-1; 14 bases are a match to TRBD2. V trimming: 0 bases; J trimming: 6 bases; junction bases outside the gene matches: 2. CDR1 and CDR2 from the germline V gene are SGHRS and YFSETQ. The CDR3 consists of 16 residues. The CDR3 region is CASSLAGTSGSNEQFF. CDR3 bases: TGCGCCAGCAGCTTGGCCGGGACTAGCGGGAGCAATGAGCAGTTCTTC.

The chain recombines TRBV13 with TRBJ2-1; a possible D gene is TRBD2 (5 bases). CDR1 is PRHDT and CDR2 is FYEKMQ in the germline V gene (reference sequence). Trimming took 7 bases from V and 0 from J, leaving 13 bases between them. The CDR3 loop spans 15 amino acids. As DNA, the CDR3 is TGTGCCAGCAATCCCCGAGGGAGCTCCTACAATGAGCAGTTCTTC. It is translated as CASNPRGSSYNEQFF.

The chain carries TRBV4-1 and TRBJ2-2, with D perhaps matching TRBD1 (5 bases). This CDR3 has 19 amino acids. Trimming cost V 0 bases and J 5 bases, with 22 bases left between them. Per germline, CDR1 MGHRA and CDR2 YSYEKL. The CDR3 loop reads CASSQDPLSKGEGTGELFF. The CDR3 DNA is TGCGCCAGCAGCCAAGATCCCCTCTCTAAAGGGGAAGGGACCGGGGAGCTGTTTTTT.

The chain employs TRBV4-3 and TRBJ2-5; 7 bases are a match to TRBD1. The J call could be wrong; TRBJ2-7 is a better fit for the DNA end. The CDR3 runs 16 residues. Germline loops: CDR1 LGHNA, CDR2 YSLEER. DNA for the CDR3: TGCGCCAGCAGCCAAGATATAAGGGGGCGATCCTACGAGCAGTACTTC. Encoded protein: CASSQDIRGRSYEQYF.

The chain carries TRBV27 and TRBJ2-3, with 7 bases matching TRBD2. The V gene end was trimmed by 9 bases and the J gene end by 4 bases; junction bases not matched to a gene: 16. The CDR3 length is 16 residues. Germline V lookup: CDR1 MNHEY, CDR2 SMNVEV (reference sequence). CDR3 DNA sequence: TGTGCCAGTACGAGCTGGAGTGGGAGGGCCCCAGATACGCAGTATTTT. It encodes CASTSWSGRAPDTQYF.

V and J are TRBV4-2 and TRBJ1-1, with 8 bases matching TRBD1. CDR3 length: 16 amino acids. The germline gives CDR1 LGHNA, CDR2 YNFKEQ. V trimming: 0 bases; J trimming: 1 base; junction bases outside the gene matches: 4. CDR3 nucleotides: TGTGCCAGCAGCCAAGATAGGACAGGGTGGAACACTGAAGCTTTCTTT. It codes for CASSQDRTGWNTEAFF.

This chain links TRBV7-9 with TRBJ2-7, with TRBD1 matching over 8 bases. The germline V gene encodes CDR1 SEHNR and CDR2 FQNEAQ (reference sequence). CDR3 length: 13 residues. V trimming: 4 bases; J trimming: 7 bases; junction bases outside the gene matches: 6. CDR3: CASSSTRQGEQYF. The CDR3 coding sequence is TGTGCCAGCAGCTCCACCCGACAGGGGGAGCAGTACTTC.

The CDR3 protein is CASSYGTSGTEQYF. CDR3 DNA sequence: TGTGCCAGCAGTTATGGGACTAGCGGTACTGAGCAGTACTTC. The V and J genes are TRBV6-5 and TRBJ2-7; 11 positions match TRBD2. Germline CDR1 reads MNHEY; CDR2 reads SVGAGI. V trimming: 3 bases; J trimming: 7 bases; junction bases outside the gene matches: 5. This CDR3 spans 14 amino acids.

DNA of the CDR3: TGCGCCAGCAGCTTGGATGGGGCCAGCTCCTACAATGAGCAGTTCTTC. Translating gives CASSLDGASSYNEQFF. The chain couples TRBV5-1 to TRBJ2-1; D is perhaps TRBD1 (5 bases). The CDR3 is made up of 16 amino acids. With 0 bases removed from V and 0 bases from J, the gap between germline ends came to 10 bases. The germline gives CDR1 SGHRS, CDR2 YFSETQ.

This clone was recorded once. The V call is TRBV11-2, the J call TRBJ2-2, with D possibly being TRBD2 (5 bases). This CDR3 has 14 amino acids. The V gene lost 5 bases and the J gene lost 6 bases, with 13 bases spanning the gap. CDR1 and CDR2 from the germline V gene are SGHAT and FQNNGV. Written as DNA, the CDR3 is TGTGCCAGCAGCGGTCTAGCAGTCCCCGGGGAGCTGTTTTTT. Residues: CASSGLAVPGELFF.